These T cell receptor beta chains were read from a single sample in a study of blood T cell repertoires in COVID-19. Repertoires were generated with immunoSEQ multiplex PCR, while TCRdb's copy carries only in-frame clones and drops some. This sample carries about 46,000 clones, approximately 86% of them seen once, and the ten largest clones take around 4.6%. Sequencing used peripheral blood. The receptor set was obtained from a man of 80 years or more with active COVID-19. CDR3s include the opening cysteine and the closing phenylalanine or tryptophan. D genes are given only for firm matches. The listing skips clone size in some rows; elsewhere it reads once, few, many or a size class.

TRBJ1-1 TRBV11-2 TRBD1 NA TGTGCCAGCAGCCTGGGCGAGGGGGCTGAAGCCTTCTTT CASSLGEGAEAFF
TRBJ2-2 TRBV12-3/TRBV12-4 NA NA TGTGCCAGCACCCCGAGGTACACCGGGGAGCTGTTTTTT CASTPRYTGELFF
TRBJ2-7 TRBV11-2 NA NA TGTGCCAGCAGCCTAACGGGAGTCGGCGACGAGCAGTACTTC CASSLTGVGDEQYF
TRBJ2-1 TRBV5-1 TRBD2 NA TGCGCCAGCAGCTTCACGGGAGGGGGCTACAATGAGCAGTTCTTC CASSFTGGGYNEQFF
TRBJ1-6 TRBV27 NA once TGTGCCAGCAGTTTTTCCCTCCTCCGAGGGAATAATTCACCCCTCCACTTT CASSFSLLRGNNSPLHF
TRBJ1-2 TRBV4-1 NA NA TGCGCCAGCAGCCCAACACAGGGCTCCGGTGGCTACACCTTC CASSPTQGSGGYTF
TRBJ1-1 TRBV7-2 NA once TGTGCCAGCAGCTTATTCCAGGGTAGCACTGAAGCTTTCTTT CASSLFQGSTEAFF
TRBJ2-5 TRBV4-1 TRBD1 few TGCGCCAGCAGCCAAACACAGGGGGTAGAGACCCAGTACTTC CASSQTQGVETQYF
TRBJ2-1 TRBV7-2 NA NA TGTGCCAGCAGCTCCCCTAGCAGGTACAATGAGCAGTTCTTC CASSSPSRYNEQFF
TRBJ2-1 TRBV7-2 TRBD2 NA TGTGCCAGCAGCTTCGGACTAGCGGGAGGCAATGAGCAGTTCTTC CASSFGLAGGNEQFF